This T cell receptor (beta chain) was identified during a study of beta chain features in type 1 diabetes. Study-level results: Comparison showed that naive, central memory and Treg TCRB repertoires appeared more similar among patients than among healthy donors. People with Type 1 diabetes carried modestly yet significantly shorter TCRB CDR3s in all four CD4+ subsets.

What was sequenced were expressed TCRB transcripts, since all of the isolated RNA had been reverse transcribed. Average reads for naive, central memory and regulatory T cell samples were about 3.7 million. Repertoires were generated with immunoSEQ multiplex PCR, while TCRdb's copy carries only in-frame clones and drops some. Here the sample spans about 270,000 clones, around an eighth being singletons. Germline V gene data show CDR1 as MGHDK and CDR2 as SYGVNS. The germline V and J ends were trimmed by 5 bases and 6 bases, with 8 bases remaining between them. The CDR3 covers 11 residues. This clone is a singleton in its sample. Its specificity is not known.

This TCR was sampled from a man aged 25-45 years with type 1 diabetes. The chain combines TRBV25-1 with TRBJ2-7, with no clear D. Material for sequencing was naive CD4+ T cells from blood. The CDR3 region has the DNA TGTGCCAGCAGTCGCACCGGCGAGCAGTACTTC. This codes for CASSRTGEQYF.